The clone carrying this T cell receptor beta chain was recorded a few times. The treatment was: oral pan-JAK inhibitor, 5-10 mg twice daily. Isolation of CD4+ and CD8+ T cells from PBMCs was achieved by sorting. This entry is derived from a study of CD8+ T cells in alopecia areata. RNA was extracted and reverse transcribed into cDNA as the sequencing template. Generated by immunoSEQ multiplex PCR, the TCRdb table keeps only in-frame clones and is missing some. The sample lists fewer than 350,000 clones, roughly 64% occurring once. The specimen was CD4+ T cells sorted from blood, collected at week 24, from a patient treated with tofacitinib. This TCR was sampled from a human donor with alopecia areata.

CDR3 loop: CASTTQGSGANVLTF. Here the CDR3 DNA reads TGCGCCAGCACCACACAGGGATCTGGGGCCAACGTCCTGACTTTC. The V call is TRBV5-1, the J call TRBJ2-6; D possibly corresponds to TRBD1 (6 bases). The V and J ends lost 6 bases and 1 base respectively, with 11 bases between them. Germline V gene lookup returns CDR1 SGHRS and CDR2 YFSETQ. The CDR3 extends over 15 amino acids.